This is a list of T cell receptor beta chains from one sample in a study of blood T cells in healthy people across ages. TCRdb reanalysed the 5' RACE reads using MiXCR and keeps one entry per CDR3 protein. The sample includes about 630,000 distinct CDR3 sequences, approximately 21% of them seen just once. Material: blood. The source is a man aged 65-85 years in good health. Both conserved end residues are part of each CDR3. The D gene is left open where the match is weak. The listing skips clone size in some rows; elsewhere it reads once, few, many or a size class.

d_call | j_call | v_call | clone_size | cdr3_nt | cdr3_aa
NA | TRBJ2-5 | TRBV20-1 | few | TGCAGTGCTAGAGAAGGGAAAGAGACCCAGTACTTC | CSAREGKETQYF
NA | TRBJ1-1 | TRBV3-1 | once | TGTGCCAGCAGCCAAGTCGGCTCAGCGGGAACTGAAGCTTTCTTT | CASSQVGSAGTEAFF
NA | TRBJ1-4 | TRBV7-9 | NA | TGTGCCAGCAGCTCAGATCGGGACTCACCTGAAAAACTGTTTTTT | CASSSDRDSPEKLFF
TRBD2 | TRBJ2-5 | TRBV29-1 | few | TGCAGCGTTGATAGCGGGAGCTTCGGGGAGACCCAGTACTTC | CSVDSGSFGETQYF
TRBD2 | TRBJ2-1 | TRBV20-1 | NA | TGCAGTGCAAAGACTAGCGGGAGTATGAATGAGCAGTTCTTC | CSAKTSGSMNEQFF
NA | TRBJ2-7 | TRBV7-2 | NA | TGTGCCAGCAGCTTCCGGGACACTACCTACGAGCAGTACTTC | CASSFRDTTYEQYF
TRBD2 | TRBJ2-7 | TRBV6-1 | few | TGTGCCAGCAGTGGCTTTGCGGGAGGGAGCTCCTACGAGCAGTACTTC | CASSGFAGGSSYEQYF
NA | TRBJ1-1 | TRBV4-1 | few | TGCGCCAGCAGAGGGCAGATTGATTGGGGGACTGAAGCTTTCTTT | CASRGQIDWGTEAFF
TRBD1 | TRBJ2-5 | TRBV7-8 | NA | TGTGCCAGCAGCGCACCGGACAGGGGAAGGGAGACCCAGTACTTC | CASSAPDRGRETQYF
NA | TRBJ1-4 | TRBV18 | few | TGTGCCAGCTCAGAAAATGAAAAACTGTTTTTT | CASSENEKLFF
NA | TRBJ2-4 | TRBV4-1 | many | TGCGCCAGCAGCCCCACGCGGGAAAGGAGCATTCAGTACTTC | CASSPTRERSIQYF
NA | TRBJ1-1 | TRBV4-1 | NA | TGCGCCAGCAGCTATTTCGGACCTTTCATGAACACTGAAGCTTTCTTT | CASSYFGPFMNTEAFF
NA | TRBJ1-1 | TRBV7-8 | few | TGTGCCAGCAGCTCGCCAAGGAACACTGAAGCTTTCTTT | CASSSPRNTEAFF
NA | TRBJ2-1 | TRBV18 | NA | TGTGCCAGCTCACCACGTTACGAGGGCTACAATGAGCAGTTCTTC | CASSPRYEGYNEQFF
TRBD2 | TRBJ2-4 | TRBV11-2 | once | TGTGCCAGCAGCGAGGCTAGCGGGGGACAGTACTTC | CASSEASGGQYF
TRBD2 | TRBJ2-5 | TRBV20-1 | NA | TGCAGTGCTAGGCGCCTAGCGGGACTTGGAGAGACCCAGTACTTC | CSARRLAGLGETQYF
NA | TRBJ2-7 | TRBV7-2 | NA | TGTGCCAGCAGCTTAGACCTCTCCTACGAGCAGTACTTC | CASSLDLSYEQYF
NA | TRBJ1-2 | TRBV12-3/TRBV12-4 | NA | TGTGCCAGCAGTTTATTTGGGGGCGCGGATGGCTACACCTTC | CASSLFGGADGYTF
NA | TRBJ2-5 | TRBV29-1 | NA | TGCAGCGTTGAAGGCCAGGCTCAAGAGACCCAGTACTTC | CSVEGQAQETQYF
NA | TRBJ2-5 | TRBV7-2 | many | TGTGCCAGCAGCTTATTGGAGACCCAGTACTTC | CASSLLETQYF
NA | TRBJ2-5 | TRBV5-6 | few | TGTGCCAGCAGCGTACAGGGCTACGAGACCCAGTACTTC | CASSVQGYETQYF
TRBD2 | TRBJ2-1 | TRBV27 | few | TGTGCCAGCAGCCTAAGGGGAGCTGTTGGAGCGGGAGGCTATGAGCAGTTCTTC | CASSLRGAVGAGGYEQFF
NA | TRBJ1-1 | TRBV7-9 | NA | TGTGCCAGCAGCTCAACCGGAAAGGAGGCTGTAATGAACACTGAAGCTTTCTTT | CASSSTGKEAVMNTEAFF
NA | TRBJ2-2 | TRBV20-1 | few | TGCAGTGCTAGAGAGAGGAAGAGAGGGGGGGAGCTGTTTTTT | CSARERKRGGELFF
TRBD2 | TRBJ2-1 | TRBV11-2 | NA | TGTGCCAGCGGACTAGCGGGAGGATCTCAGTTCTTC | CASGLAGGSQFF
TRBD2 | TRBJ2-2 | TRBV11-2 | few | TGTGCCAGCAGCTTAGGGGCCAGCGGGGCCGCGAACACCGGGGAGCTGTTTTTT | CASSLGASGAANTGELFF
NA | TRBJ2-1 | TRBV27 | many | TGTGCCAGCAGCCGGGACTCATCCTACAATGAGCAGTTCTTC | CASSRDSSYNEQFF
NA | TRBJ1-5 | TRBV7-9 | few | TGTGCCAGCAGCAACCGGGACAGCAATCAGCCCCAGCATTTT | CASSNRDSNQPQHF
NA | TRBJ2-5 | TRBV18 | NA | TGTGCCAGCTCACCACTTCTAGGTCCCCAAGAGACCCAGTACTTC | CASSPLLGPQETQYF
TRBD2 | TRBJ2-7 | TRBV4-1 | many | TGCGCCAGCAGCCGCGGACCCCCCCTTAGACTAGCGGGAGGGCCGGTATACGAGCAGTACTTC | CASSRGPPLRLAGGPVYEQYF
NA | TRBJ1-1 | TRBV29-1 | NA | TGCAGCGCCACCGACAGATACACTGAAGCTTTCTTT | CSATDRYTEAFF
NA | TRBJ2-5 | TRBV20-1 | few | TGCAGTGTCCACCCGGGAGTTAGAGAGACCCAGTACTTC | CSVHPGVRETQYF
NA | TRBJ1-4 | TRBV3-1 | NA | TGTGCCAGCAGCCAAGACAGGGCTAATGAAAAACTGTTTTTT | CASSQDRANEKLFF